The present entry profiles one T cell receptor (beta chain) with its context. The data derive from a study of blood T cell repertoires in COVID-19. Study context: Nucleic acid was either cDNA or gDNA, and it came from T cells, B-cell-depleted T cells, or PBMCs.

The method was immunoSEQ multiplex PCR; TCRdb's version includes in-frame clones alone and lacks a portion of them. Of about 140,000 clones listed, over 60% are singletons. V lost 9 bases to trimming and J lost 4 bases, with 18 bases between them. Germline assignment: CDR1 SNHLY and CDR2 FYNNEI. The CDR3 spans 14 residues. V gene TRBV2 combines with J gene TRBJ1-2; weak D call: TRBD1 (5 bases). This sequence originates from a woman between 50 and 59 years old who had recovered from COVID-19. Sequenced material: PBMCs or T cells enriched from blood (not recorded which). The DNA for the CDR3 is TGTGCCAGTACCGAACAGGTTACAGCCTATGGCTACACCTTC. It is translated as CASTEQVTAYGYTF.